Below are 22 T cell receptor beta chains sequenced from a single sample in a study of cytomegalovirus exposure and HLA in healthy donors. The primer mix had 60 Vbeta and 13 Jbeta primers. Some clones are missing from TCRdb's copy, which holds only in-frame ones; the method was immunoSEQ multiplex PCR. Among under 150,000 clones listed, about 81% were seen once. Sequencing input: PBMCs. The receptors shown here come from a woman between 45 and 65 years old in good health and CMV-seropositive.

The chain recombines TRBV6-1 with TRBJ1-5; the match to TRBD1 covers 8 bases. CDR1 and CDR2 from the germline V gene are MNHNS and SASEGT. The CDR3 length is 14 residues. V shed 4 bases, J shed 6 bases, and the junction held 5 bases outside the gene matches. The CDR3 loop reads CASSAQGASQPQHF. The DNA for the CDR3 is TGTGCCAGCAGTGCCCAGGGGGCGAGTCAGCCCCAGCATTTT.

In DNA, the CDR3 is TGTGCCAGCAGCTCCTACCAACTGGACAGGGGGGCCAAAAACATTCAGTACTTC. This translates into CASSSYQLDRGAKNIQYF. V gene TRBV13 combines with J gene TRBJ2-4; 10 nucleotides agree with TRBD1. The CDR3 length is 18 residues. V shed 4 bases, J shed 1 base, and the junction held 10 bases outside the gene matches. Germline loops: CDR1 PRHDT, CDR2 FYEKMQ (reference sequence).

CDR3 protein: CASGLAGGIYEQYF. In nucleotides, the CDR3 is TGCGCCAGCGGCCTGGCGGGGGGAATCTACGAGCAGTACTTC. The chain combines TRBV5-1 with TRBJ2-7; 8 nucleotides agree with TRBD2. This CDR3 has 14 amino acids. Germline V gives CDR1 SGHRS, CDR2 YFSETQ. Trimming removed 7 bases from V and 3 bases from J; junction bases left unmatched: 9.

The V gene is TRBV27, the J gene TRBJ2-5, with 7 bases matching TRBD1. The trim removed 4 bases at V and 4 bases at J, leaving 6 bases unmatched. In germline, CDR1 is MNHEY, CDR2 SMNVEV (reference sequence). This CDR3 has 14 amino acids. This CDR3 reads CASSSGQDGETQYF. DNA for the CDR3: TGTGCCAGCAGTTCCGGACAGGACGGAGAGACCCAGTACTTC.

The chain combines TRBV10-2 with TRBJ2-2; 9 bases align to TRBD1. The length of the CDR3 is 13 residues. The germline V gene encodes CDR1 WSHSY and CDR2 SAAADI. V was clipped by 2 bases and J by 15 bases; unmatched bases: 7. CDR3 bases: TGCGCCAGCAGTGAGCTGGGGACAGGGAGGGTGTTTTTT. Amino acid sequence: CASSELGTGRVFF.

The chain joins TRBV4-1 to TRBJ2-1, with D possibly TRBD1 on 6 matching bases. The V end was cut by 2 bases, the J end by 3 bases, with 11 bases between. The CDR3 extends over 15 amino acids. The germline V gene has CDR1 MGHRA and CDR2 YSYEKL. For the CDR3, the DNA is TGCGCCAGCAGCCAACCAGGGGAACGCTACAATGAGCAGTTCTTC. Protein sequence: CASSQPGERYNEQFF.

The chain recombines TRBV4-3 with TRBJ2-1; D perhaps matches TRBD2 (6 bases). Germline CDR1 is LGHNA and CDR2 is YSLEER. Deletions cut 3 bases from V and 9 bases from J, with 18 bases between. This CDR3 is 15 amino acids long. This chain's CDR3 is CASSQETRLGTEQFF. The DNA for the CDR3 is TGCGCCAGCAGCCAGGAGACGCGACTAGGTACTGAGCAGTTCTTC.

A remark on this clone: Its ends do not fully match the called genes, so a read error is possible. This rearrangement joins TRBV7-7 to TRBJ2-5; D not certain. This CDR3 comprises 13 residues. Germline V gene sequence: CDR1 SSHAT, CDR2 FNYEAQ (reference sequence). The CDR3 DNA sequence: TGTGCTAGCAGCTTAGACCCAGAAGAGACCCAGTACTTC. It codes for CASSLDPEETQYF.

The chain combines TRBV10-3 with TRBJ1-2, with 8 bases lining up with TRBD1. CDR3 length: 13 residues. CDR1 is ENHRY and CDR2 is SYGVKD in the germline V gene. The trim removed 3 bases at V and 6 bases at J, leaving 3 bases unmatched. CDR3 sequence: CAISDLTGDGYTF. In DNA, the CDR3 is TGTGCCATCAGTGACTTGACAGGGGATGGCTACACCTTC.

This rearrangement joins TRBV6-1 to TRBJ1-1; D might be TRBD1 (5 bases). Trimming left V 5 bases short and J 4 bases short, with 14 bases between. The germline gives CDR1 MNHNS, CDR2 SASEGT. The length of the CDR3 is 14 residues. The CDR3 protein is CASSSRRDSTEAFF. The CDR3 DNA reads TGTGCCAGCAGTTCCCGGCGGGACTCCACTGAAGCTTTCTTT.

The CDR3 loop reads CASGLTGQGAGQPQHF. In DNA form, the CDR3 reads TGTGCTAGTGGTTTGACGGGACAGGGGGCTGGTCAGCCCCAGCATTTT. This rearrangement joins TRBV12-5 to TRBJ1-5, with 12 bases identical to TRBD1. J gave up 6 bases and V 2 bases, and 5 bases lay outside the gene matches. The germline gives CDR1 LGHNT, CDR2 FRNRAP. The CDR3 is made up of 16 amino acids.

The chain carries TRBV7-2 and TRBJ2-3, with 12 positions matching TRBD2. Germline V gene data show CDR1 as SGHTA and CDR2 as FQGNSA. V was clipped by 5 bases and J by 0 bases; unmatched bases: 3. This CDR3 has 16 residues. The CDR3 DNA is TGTGCCAGCAGCCTTGGACTAGCGGGGAGCACAGATACGCAGTATTTT. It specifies CASSLGLAGSTDTQYF.

The CDR3 loop is CASSQTGSTEAFF. CDR3 DNA sequence: TGCGCCAGCAGCCAAACAGGGTCCACTGAAGCTTTCTTT. The chain links TRBV4-1 to TRBJ1-1, with a weak D call TRBD1 (6 bases). The CDR3 totals 13 residues. V lost 2 bases, J lost 4 bases, and 8 bases lay in between. Germline CDR1 MGHRA, CDR2 YSYEKL.

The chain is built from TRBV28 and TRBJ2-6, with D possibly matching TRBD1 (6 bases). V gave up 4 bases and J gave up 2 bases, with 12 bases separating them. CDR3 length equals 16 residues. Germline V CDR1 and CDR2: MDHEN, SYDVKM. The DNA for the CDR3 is TGTGCCAGCAGTTCCCCAGGGGAGACTGGGGCCAACGTCCTGACTTTC. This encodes CASSSPGETGANVLTF.

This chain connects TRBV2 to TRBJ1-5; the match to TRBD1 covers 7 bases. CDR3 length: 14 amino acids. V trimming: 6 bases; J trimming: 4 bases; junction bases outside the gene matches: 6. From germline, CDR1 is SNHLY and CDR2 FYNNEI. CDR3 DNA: TGTGCCAGCAGCCGAGACAGGGTTAATCAGCCCCAGCATTTT. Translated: CASSRDRVNQPQHF.

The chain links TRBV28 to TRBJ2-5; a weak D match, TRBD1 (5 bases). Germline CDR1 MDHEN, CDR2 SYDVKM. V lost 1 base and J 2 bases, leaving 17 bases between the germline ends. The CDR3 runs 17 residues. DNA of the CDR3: TGTGCCAGCAGTTTATCATTGGGCAGGGTGACACAAGAGACCCAGTACTTC. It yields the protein CASSLSLGRVTQETQYF.

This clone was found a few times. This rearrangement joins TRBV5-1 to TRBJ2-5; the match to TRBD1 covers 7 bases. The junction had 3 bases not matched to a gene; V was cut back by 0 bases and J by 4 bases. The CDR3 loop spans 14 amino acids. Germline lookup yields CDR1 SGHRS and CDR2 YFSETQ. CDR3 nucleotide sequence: TGCGCCAGCAGCTTGGAGGCAGGGGGAGAGACCCAGTACTTC. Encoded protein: CASSLEAGGETQYF.

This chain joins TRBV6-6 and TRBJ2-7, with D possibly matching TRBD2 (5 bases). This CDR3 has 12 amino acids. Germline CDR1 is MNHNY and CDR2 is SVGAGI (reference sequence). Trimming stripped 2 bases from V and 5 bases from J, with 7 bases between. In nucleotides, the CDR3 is TGTGCCAGCAGTTACGCCGGGGACGAGCAGTACTTC. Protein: CASSYAGDEQYF.

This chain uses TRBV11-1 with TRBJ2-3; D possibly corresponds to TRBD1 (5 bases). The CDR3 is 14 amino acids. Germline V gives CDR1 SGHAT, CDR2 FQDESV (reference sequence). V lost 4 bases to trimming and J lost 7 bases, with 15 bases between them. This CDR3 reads CASSWWQGGNTQYF. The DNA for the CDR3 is TGTGCCAGCAGCTGGTGGCAGGGTGGAAATACGCAGTATTTT.

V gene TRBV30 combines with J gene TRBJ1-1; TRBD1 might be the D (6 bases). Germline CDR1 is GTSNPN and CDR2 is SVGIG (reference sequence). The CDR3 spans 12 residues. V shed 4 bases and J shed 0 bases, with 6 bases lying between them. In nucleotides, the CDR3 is TGTGCCTGGAACAGGGTGAACACTGAAGCTTTCTTT. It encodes CAWNRVNTEAFF.

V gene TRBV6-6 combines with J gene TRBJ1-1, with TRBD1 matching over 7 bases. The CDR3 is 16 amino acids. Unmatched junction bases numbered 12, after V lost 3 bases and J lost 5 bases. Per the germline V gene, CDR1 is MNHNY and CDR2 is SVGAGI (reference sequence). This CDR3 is CASSYKRGRSKTEAFF. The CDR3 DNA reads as TGTGCCAGCAGTTATAAGAGGGGGCGATCGAAAACTGAAGCTTTCTTT.

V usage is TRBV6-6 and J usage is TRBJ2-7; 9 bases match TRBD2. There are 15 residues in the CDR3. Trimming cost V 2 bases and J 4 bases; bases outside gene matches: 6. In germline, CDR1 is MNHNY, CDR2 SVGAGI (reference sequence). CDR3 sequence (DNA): TGTGCCAGCAGTTACGCGGGAGGGTTGCAATACGAGCAGTACTTC. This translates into CASSYAGGLQYEQYF.